Given below is one T cell receptor (beta chain) in context. Its specificity is not known. The data were obtained in a study of cytomegalovirus exposure and HLA in healthy donors. Study at large: The same platform used for the 500 to 850 first-cohort repertoires was also used for the roughly 130 validation repertoires, as a later analysis reported.

Sequencing used immunoSEQ multiplex PCR; TCRdb keeps in-frame clones, though not all of them. Here the sample spans over 110,000 clones, about 87% being singletons. Overall study findings and caveats: Testing in vitro showed a few CMV-associated chains specific for CMV antigens. Altogether, 160 or so TCR beta chains were recorded as cytomegalovirus-associated.

Trimming cost V 7 bases and J 6 bases, with 7 bases left between them. The germline gives CDR1 MNHEY, CDR2 SVGAGI. The length of the CDR3 is 11 residues. The sequencing sample was made of PBMCs. The source is a man younger than 35 in good health and CMV-seropositive. The rearrangement joins TRBV6-5 to TRBJ2-1; D unclear. CDR3 residues: CASTSFNEQFF. The CDR3 DNA follows: TGTGCCAGCACATCATTCAATGAGCAGTTCTTC.